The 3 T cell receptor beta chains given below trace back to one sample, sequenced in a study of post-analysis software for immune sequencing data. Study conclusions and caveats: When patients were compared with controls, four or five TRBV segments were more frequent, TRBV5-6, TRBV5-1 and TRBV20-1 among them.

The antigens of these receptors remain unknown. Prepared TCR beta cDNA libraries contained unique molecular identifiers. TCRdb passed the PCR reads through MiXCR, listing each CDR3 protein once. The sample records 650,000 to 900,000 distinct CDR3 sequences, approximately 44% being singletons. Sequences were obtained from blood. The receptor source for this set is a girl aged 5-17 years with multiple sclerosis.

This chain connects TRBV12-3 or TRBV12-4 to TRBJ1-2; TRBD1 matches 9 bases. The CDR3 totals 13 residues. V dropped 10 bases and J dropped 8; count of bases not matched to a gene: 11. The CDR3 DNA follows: TGTGCCACCCGGGGACAGGGAATTGACGGCTACACCTTC. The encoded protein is CATRGQGIDGYTF.

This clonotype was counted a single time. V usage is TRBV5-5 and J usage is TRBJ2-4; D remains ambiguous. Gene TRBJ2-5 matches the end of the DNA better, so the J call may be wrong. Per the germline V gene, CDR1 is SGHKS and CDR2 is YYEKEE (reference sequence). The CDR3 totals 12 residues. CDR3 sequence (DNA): TGTGCCAGCAGCTTGCCGGCGGAGACCCAGTACTTC. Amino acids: CASSLPAETQYF.

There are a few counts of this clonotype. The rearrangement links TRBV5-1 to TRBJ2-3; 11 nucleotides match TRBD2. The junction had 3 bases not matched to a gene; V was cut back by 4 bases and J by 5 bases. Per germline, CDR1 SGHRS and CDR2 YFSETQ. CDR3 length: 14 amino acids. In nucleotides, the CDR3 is TGCGCCAGCAGCACTAGCGGGAGAGAAGATACGCAGTATTTT. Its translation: CASSTSGREDTQYF.